This TCR beta chain was identified in a study of CD8+ T cells in alopecia areata. Study-wide points: Persistence of many expanded lesional clones was seen in scalp and blood during tofacitinib.

A word on this clone: Its antigen is as yet unknown.

Trimming cost V 5 bases and J 2 bases, with 12 bases left between them. This CDR3 is 14 amino acids long. In germline, CDR1 is KGHSH, CDR2 LQKENI. The sequencing template was cDNA reverse transcribed from extracted RNA. Assay used: immunoSEQ multiplex PCR; TCRdb lists only in-frame clones, some missing. The data hold about 200,000 clones, with around two fifths observed a single time. The treatment is: oral pan-JAK inhibitor, 5-10 mg twice daily. The specimen was CD4+ T cells sorted from blood, collected around week 34, from a patient treated with tofacitinib. The chain couples TRBV18 to TRBJ1-2; D is perhaps TRBD1 (6 bases). This TCR was sampled from a human donor with alopecia areata. The CDR3 reads CASSSRTENYGYTF. The CDR3, as DNA: TGTGCCAGCTCAAGCAGGACAGAAAACTATGGCTACACCTTC.